The source of this T cell receptor beta chain is a study of T-cell reconstitution after alpha-beta-depleted transplantation in children (dated by TCRdb to about 2016). General notes on the study: The study quantitatively tracked T-cell immune reconstitution after TCRalphabeta/CD19-depleted allogeneic hematopoietic cell transplantation in children using TCR repertoire profiling.

Libraries were prepared through PCR. TCRdb lists the instrument as Illumina HiSeq 2500. Molecular barcoding was employed in the preparation of TCR libraries, with unique molecular identifiers being used to normalize TCRbeta repertoire quantification. TCRdb reprocessed the public reads (quality trimming at Q25 with fastp, clone calling with MiXCR) and kept in-frame beta chains. Rows are combined by CDR3 protein, so each entry shows the most common genes and DNA. This sample has 670,000 or so distinct CDR3 sequences in its table, and less than 15% of those were observed once. The biggest ten clones account for 0.79% of the sample. Interpreted using the paper, the treatment or condition label stands for: allogeneic hematopoietic cell transplantation with graft depleted of TCRalphabeta T cells and CD19 B cells. Transplant recipients were children who received TCRalphabeta/CD19-depleted allogeneic hematopoietic cell grafts.

A note on this clonotype: Its antigen is unknown. Base qualities are missing; no much larger clone stands one base away.

Study-wide findings and limitations: Apparently early alphabetaT-cell count recovery about two months after transplant reportedly relied on only several hundred rapidly expanded clones derived from non-depleted graft cells. The frequencies of hyperexpanded clones fell over the following months, and after one year, T-cell counts and TCRbeta diversity were mostly attributed to newly produced T cells. In some patients, the high TCRbeta diversity seen at day 60 was put down to recipient T cells and intrathymic progenitors that had survived conditioning.

The sequence was obtained from a girl aged 2 to 9 with congenital amegakaryocytic thrombocytopenia, due to receive a stem cell transplant. The sample in question was PBMCs, obtained before TCRalphabeta/CD19-depleted stem cell transplant.

The DNA reads TGTGCCAGCAGTTTACCCCCGGGGGAGCAGTACTTC. Its protein is CASSLPPGEQYF. The rearranged segments are TRBV12-3 or TRBV12-4 and TRBJ2-7; the D gene is perhaps TRBD2, from 5 matching bases. The junction carries 9 bases between V and J, which are trimmed by 2 bases and 7 bases respectively. The CDR3 runs 12 residues from the cysteine to the phenylalanine. CDR3 DNA only is kept here, 36 bases in frame from base 1.